The next 19 T cell receptor beta chains were all read from a single sample in a study of response to subunit inactivated influenza vaccine (dated by TCRdb to 2017 to 2018). The library relied on RT-PCR. TCRdb shows the sequencer as Illumina HiSeq 2500. Clones were called with MiXCR by TCRdb after fastp trimmed the public reads at Q25, and only in-frame beta chains were retained. Every CDR3 protein is listed once, alongside the most common genes and DNA of its rows. This sample comprises about 780,000 distinct CDR3 sequences, roughly 18% of them detected only once. Of the sample, approximately 10% is held by the ten largest clones. The specimen was PBMCs from blood, collected around 5 days after vaccination. Receptors were obtained from a man between 45 and 60 years old who received an inactivated influenza vaccine. Donor details come from another sample of the same person, matched by shared clones.

CDR3 sequence: CASSTSLGQTSTDTQYF. For the CDR3, the DNA is TGTGCCAGCAGCACTAGTCTGGGACAGACTAGCACAGATACGCAGTATTTT. The V gene is TRBV11-3, the J gene TRBJ2-3, with TRBD1 matching over 7 bases. The length of the CDR3 is 17 residues. V was clipped by 5 bases and J by 0 bases; unmatched bases: 11. CDR1 is SGHNT and CDR2 is YENEEA in the germline V gene.

The V gene is TRBV5-1, the J gene TRBJ1-2; D is possibly TRBD1 (6 bases). CDR1 and CDR2 from the germline V gene are SGHRS and YFSETQ. This CDR3 spans 14 amino acids. V was trimmed by 4 bases and J by 4 bases, leaving 14 bases between them. The CDR3 loop is CASSKPGQPYGYTF. CDR3 DNA: TGCGCCAGCAGCAAACCTGGACAGCCCTATGGCTACACCTTC.

This clonotype was picked up many times. This sequence joins TRBV5-1 and TRBJ2-5; a weak D match, TRBD2 (6 bases). Between the trimmed V and J ends, which lost 0 bases and 4 bases, there was a span of 13 bases. Germline V gene sequence: CDR1 SGHRS, CDR2 YFSETQ. The CDR3 is 15 amino acids. Written as DNA, the CDR3 is TGCGCCAGCAGCTTGGTGGTCGGGAGTGGAGAGACCCAGTACTTC. Protein: CASSLVVGSGETQYF.

The chain is built from TRBV15 and TRBJ2-5, with D perhaps given as TRBD1 or TRBD2 (6 bases each). V was shortened by 5 bases and J by 5 bases, with 12 bases between the two germline ends. The germline CDR1 and CDR2 sequences are LNHNV and YYDKDF (reference sequence). There are 13 residues in the CDR3. CDR3 residues: CATSARGRETQYF. The CDR3 nucleotides are TGTGCCACCAGCGCAAGGGGGAGGGAGACCCAGTACTTC. Using reference TRBV15 and TRBJ2-5 for the parts outside the CDR3, the full variable domain is DAMVIQNPRYQVTQFGKPVTLSCSQTLNHNVMYWYQQKSSQAPKLLFHYYDKDFNNEADTPDNFQSRRPNTSFCFLDIRSPGLGDTAMYLCATSARGRETQYFGPGTRLLVL.

This clonotype came up many times. The chain links TRBV7-8 to TRBJ2-5; 7 nucleotides match TRBD1. The CDR3 totals 14 residues. Germline lookup yields CDR1 SGHVS and CDR2 FQNEAQ. V trimming: 5 bases; J trimming: 2 bases; junction bases outside the gene matches: 5. The CDR3 coding sequence is TGTGCCAGCAGCCCCCGGGACAGACAAGAGACCCAGTACTTC. Protein: CASSPRDRQETQYF.

The chain carries TRBV5-4 and TRBJ2-7; 8 positions agree with TRBD1. V was pared by 4 bases and J by 1 base, with 4 bases of the junction left unmatched. Germline CDR1 is SGHNT and CDR2 is YYREEE (reference sequence). The CDR3 is 14 amino acids. The CDR3 coding sequence is TGTGCCAGCAGCGCGGGACAGGTTTCCTACGAGCAGTACTTC. Residues: CASSAGQVSYEQYF.

This sequence joins TRBV28 and TRBJ2-7; the D gene could be TRBD1 or TRBD2 (5 bases each). V was clipped by 5 bases and J by 8 bases, with 22 bases between them. CDR1 MDHEN and CDR2 SYDVKM come from the germline V gene. This CDR3 has 15 residues. CDR3: CASSPPGTRRVKQYF. CDR3 nucleotides: TGTGCCAGCAGTCCCCCCGGGACCCGGAGAGTTAAGCAGTACTTC.

About this clonotype: The conserved phenylalanine or tryptophan is not found at the CDR3 terminus, so this likely reflects a read error. Because the CDR3's place on the DNA is in doubt, the DNA is left out and the CDR3 is given as listed by TCRdb. The chain couples TRBV7-2 to TRBJ2-1; the listed D gene, TRBD2, was not tested against the DNA. CDR1 and CDR2 from the germline V gene are SGHTA and FQGNSA. The CDR3 has 16 amino acids, counting both end residues. CDR3 region: CASSKLPGLAGGVFFL.

The gene calls are TRBV4-1 and TRBJ2-5; the D gene is possibly TRBD1 (6 bases). The ends were cut back, 0 bases at V and 7 bases at J, with 18 bases in the middle. Germline assignment: CDR1 MGHRA and CDR2 YSYEKL. The CDR3 has 16 residues. CDR3 amino acids: CASSQDGLRQAWTQYF. The CDR3 bases are TGCGCCAGCAGCCAAGATGGGTTGCGACAGGCGTGGACCCAGTACTTC.

The chain couples TRBV6-2 or TRBV6-3 to TRBJ1-1; D is uncertain. Germline assignment: CDR1 MNHEY and CDR2 SVGEGT. V was pared by 6 bases and J by 1 base, with 9 bases between. The CDR3 spans 13 residues. The DNA of the CDR3 is TGTGCCAGCAGCACCCAGGAGAACACTGAAGCTTTCTTT. As protein: CASSTQENTEAFF.

The chain links TRBV12-3 or TRBV12-4 to TRBJ2-5, with D perhaps assigned TRBD1 or TRBD2 (5 bases each). V was pared by 5 bases and J by 4 bases, with 17 bases between. CDR3 length: 15 residues. The CDR3 is CASSQLSGTAETQYF. CDR3 nucleotide sequence: TGTGCCAGCAGTCAACTCTCCGGGACCGCAGAGACCCAGTACTTC.

The sample holds a few counts of this clonotype. The chain links TRBV10-3 to TRBJ2-3; TRBD1 matches 8 bases. The CDR3 has 14 residues. The trim removed 10 bases at V and 0 bases at J, leaving 6 bases unmatched. CDR1 is ENHRY and CDR2 is SYGVKD in the germline V gene. The CDR3 coding sequence is TGTGCCAGCCGACAGGGGTCTAGCACAGATACGCAGTATTTT. Protein sequence: CASRQGSSTDTQYF.

The chain carries TRBV20-1 and TRBJ2-7, with 10 bases identical to TRBD2. The CDR3 extends over 15 amino acids. J gave up 7 bases and V 5 bases, and 14 bases lay outside the gene matches. CDR1 is DFQATT, CDR2 SNEGSKA, per germline (reference sequence). Here the CDR3 reads CSAPWGAGGPNEQYF. The CDR3 DNA is TGCAGTGCTCCGTGGGGAGCGGGAGGGCCGAATGAGCAGTACTTC.

Worth noting for this clonotype: Its ends do not fully match the called genes, so a read error is possible. The chain recombines TRBV6-1 with TRBJ1-2; D unresolved. This CDR3 is 17 amino acids long. Germline loops: CDR1 MNHNS, CDR2 SASEGT. The CDR3 DNA reads as TGTGCCAGCAGTAAAGCCCCGAGGGAGGGTTATAACTATGGCTACACCTTC. Its translation: CASSKAPREGYNYGYTF.

This chain joins TRBV19 and TRBJ2-7; 10 bases line up with TRBD1. Trimming at V came to 5 bases and at J to 5 bases, leaving 15 bases not matched to a gene. The length of the CDR3 is 17 residues. Germline V CDR1 and CDR2: LNHDA, SQIVND (reference sequence). Written as DNA, the CDR3 is TGTGCCAGTAGTCCCGCCGGGACAGGGGATTCCGGGAACGAGCAGTACTTC. Translating gives CASSPAGTGDSGNEQYF.

This clonotype turned up a few times. This rearrangement joins TRBV30 to TRBJ2-2; D is undetermined. The CDR3 has 15 amino acids. V was pared by 2 bases and J by 1 base, with 11 bases between. Germline V gene sequence: CDR1 GTSNPN, CDR2 SVGIG (reference sequence). CDR3: CAWSSATVNTGELFF. CDR3 nucleotide sequence: TGTGCCTGGAGTTCCGCGACGGTGAACACCGGGGAGCTGTTTTTT.

This clonotype was observed at least ten times. This rearrangement joins TRBV29-1 to TRBJ2-2, with D tentatively TRBD1 (5 bases). Germline V lookup: CDR1 SQVTM, CDR2 ANQGSEA. V lost 4 bases, J lost 7 bases, and 16 bases lay in between. The CDR3 has 14 residues. CDR3 sequence: CSVASQGPHGELFF. The CDR3 DNA is TGCAGCGTTGCTTCCCAGGGCCCACACGGGGAGCTGTTTTTT.

This clonotype was detected a few times. The chain carries TRBV7-9 and TRBJ2-1; perhaps TRBD2 as D (6 bases). CDR1 SEHNR and CDR2 FQNEAQ come from the germline V gene (reference sequence). CDR3 length equals 16 residues. Trimming stripped 5 bases from V and 0 bases from J, with 14 bases between. Here the CDR3 reads CASSRLGGNSYNEQFF. The DNA of the CDR3 is TGTGCCAGCAGCCGTTTGGGGGGAAACTCCTACAATGAGCAGTTCTTC. The full variable domain, its missing parts supplied by reference TRBV7-9 and TRBJ2-1, is DTGVSQNPRHKITKRGQNVTFRCDPISEHNRLYWYRQTLGQGPEFLTYFQNEAQLEKSRLLSDRFSAERPKGSFSTLEIQRTEQGDSAMYLCASSRLGGNSYNEQFFGPGTRLTVL.

This clonotype was observed a handful of times. V usage is TRBV7-2 and J usage is TRBJ2-3; no reliable D call. CDR3 length: 15 amino acids. Germline V gene lookup returns CDR1 SGHTA and CDR2 FQGNSA. V was pared by 2 bases and J by 3 bases, with 12 bases between. This chain's CDR3 is CASSLFGFGTDTQYF. For the CDR3, the DNA is TGTGCCAGCAGCTTATTCGGGTTCGGGACAGATACGCAGTATTTT.